These 2 T cell receptor beta chains originate from one sample sequenced in a study of a mutant IDH1 vaccine in newly diagnosed glioma (dated by TCRdb to the early 2020s). The time point label, read with the paper, signifies: week 11, during vaccination. A 20-mer mutant IDH1 peptide at 300 micrograms in Montanide made up each vaccine dose, which was injected subcutaneously together with topical imiquimod. The antigens these receptors bind are not known. Library prep was done by the immunoSEQ multiplex PCR assay. The immuneACCESS repertoire file appears here via TCRdb, limited to in-frame rearrangements. These files lack a portion of the clones; in checked studies, under half of the deficit traces to unresolved V genes, and the cause of the others is not known. The sample includes roughly 120,000 clones, with just under 80% observed a single time. In total, the top ten clones hold around 5.5% of the sample.

The source was PBMCs, collected from a glioma patient whose treatment included an IDH1 peptide vaccine. These receptors all stem from a man aged 35-49 years with glioma.

The chain carries TRBV11-2 and TRBJ1-1; maybe TRBD1 (6 bases). From germline, CDR1 is SGHAT and CDR2 FQNNGV. CDR3 length: 14 residues. Trimming took off 5 bases at V and 6 bases at J, with 16 bases between the two ends. The DNA of the CDR3 is TGTGCCAGCAGCGCCACCTGGACAGTTCCTGAAGCTTTCTTT. The encoded protein is CASSATWTVPEAFF.

This clone occurred a few times. The rearrangement links TRBV5-4 to TRBJ1-1; the match to TRBD1 covers 9 bases. Germline V CDR1 and CDR2: SGHNT, YYREEE (reference sequence). The CDR3 length is 14 residues. J was trimmed by 0 bases and V by 8 bases; bases with no gene match: 5. In DNA, the CDR3 is TGTGCCAGTCTCCGGGACAGGGTGAACACTGAAGCTTTCTTT. It codes for CASLRDRVNTEAFF.